The source of this T cell receptor beta chain is a study of T-cell memory formation after mild COVID-19. Study-wide context: The study found TCR clusters largely donor specific.

Trimming shortened V by 7 bases and J by 9 bases, and 19 bases separated the two germline ends. This CDR3 spans 14 amino acids. cDNA libraries for TCR alpha and TCR beta, carrying sample barcodes and UMIs, came from 5'RACE with constant-segment primers. One entry per CDR3 protein results from TCRdb running MiXCR on the 5' RACE reads. This table has around 370,000 distinct CDR3 sequences, more than 20% appearing once. The sample taken for sequencing was PBMCs or a T cell subset sorted from them (not recorded which). The clonotype originates from an adult woman who had mild COVID-19 (a few samples of this study predate the infection). Cell type and time point are not known. This chain links TRBV12-3 or TRBV12-4 with TRBJ2-1; perhaps D is TRBD1 or TRBD2 (6 bases each). The CDR3 DNA follows: TGTGCCAGCATTGCGGGACATCTCCTGAGTGAGCAGTTCTTC. This encodes CASIAGHLLSEQFF.